This T cell receptor (beta chain) was documented in a study of blood T cell repertoires in COVID-19. The overall study: From T cells, B-cell-depleted T cells, or PBMCs came the material, which was cDNA or gDNA.

The V gene's germline CDR1 is LNHDA and CDR2 SQIVND (reference sequence). This CDR3 region has 12 residues. The ends were cut back, 5 bases at V and 7 bases at J, with 9 bases in the middle. Repertoires were generated with immunoSEQ multiplex PCR, while TCRdb's copy carries only in-frame clones and drops some. Of 350,000 to 450,000 clones in the sample, around nine tenths were seen once. The chain joins TRBV19 to TRBJ1-5, with a weak D call TRBD1 (5 bases). The sequence came from a woman under 30 who had been exposed to COVID-19. The specimen was PBMCs or T cells enriched from blood (not recorded which). DNA for the CDR3: TGTGCCAGTAGTCCGCAGGGACAGCCCCAGCATTTT. Translated, it gives CASSPQGQPQHF.